The clone carrying this T cell receptor (beta chain) was seen many times. The antigen remains unidentified. This sample is part of a study of metastatic and nonmetastatic thyroid tumors. Study summary: Repertoire comparison spanned blood and tumor or nodule tissue of malignant and benign thyroid patients.

Overall study results and limits: Within blood and tumor, benign nodules reportedly had significantly lower TCR beta diversity than malignant thyroid tumors did.

Prior to thyroid surgery, none of the patients had received any treatment. Study processing details: What underpinned the distant-metastasis classifier for papillary thyroid cancer was the set of CDR3 differences across clinicopathological groups. TCRdb re-called clones via MiXCR from the PCR reads. TCRdb, rather than the study authors, made the V and J calls. Seen here are 25,000 to 35,000 clones, about 30% observed once, and the top ten hold about 31%. The germline V and J ends were trimmed by 3 bases and 1 base, with 8 bases remaining between them. This CDR3 comprises 14 residues. The germline V gene encodes CDR1 ENHRY and CDR2 SYGVKD.

The chain combines TRBV10-3 with TRBJ2-3; the D gene is possibly TRBD1 (6 bases). Sequencing used blood. The sequence was collected from a female donor with papillary thyroid cancer or a benign thyroid nodule (not recorded which). Some clones in this sample may be carry-over from other donors' samples. The CDR3 DNA follows: TGTGCCATCAGTGAACAGGGAGGCACAGATACGCAGTATTTT. The encoded protein is CAISEQGGTDTQYF.